This TCR beta chain was retrieved from a study of post-analysis software for immune sequencing data. Study summary: Disease courses included relapsing-remitting, secondary progressive and progressive-relapsing multiple sclerosis. Study-wide results and caveats: With TRBV5-6, TRBV5-1 and TRBV20-1 included, a handful of TRBV segments were more frequent in patients than in controls.

There are a few counts of this clonotype. Its antigen remains unknown. CDR1 MNHEY and CDR2 SVGEGT come from the germline V gene. Trimming shortened V by 5 bases and J by 2 bases, and 4 bases separated the two germline ends. The CDR3 is made up of 11 amino acids. The TCR beta cDNA libraries carried unique molecular identifiers. Using its own MiXCR run on the PCR reads, TCRdb lists one record per CDR3 protein. The table has about half a million distinct CDR3 sequences, 30% to 40% seen once. Specimen: blood. The rearrangement links TRBV6-2 or TRBV6-3 to TRBJ2-7; D not certain. The sequence was collected from a girl aged 2-17 years with multiple sclerosis. This CDR3 is CASSETYEQYF. CDR3 in DNA: TGTGCCAGCAGTGAAACCTACGAGCAGTACTTC.